This TCR beta chain was captured in a study of tumor and adjacent non-tumor tissue in lung cancer. The library came from three nested PCR rounds adapted from ARM-PCR protocols. TCRdb fed the multiplex PCR reads into MiXCR, producing one record per CDR3 protein. The sample records fewer than 120,000 distinct CDR3 sequences, about 87% being singletons. RNA was extracted from bulk tissue without any cell sorting. Germline V gives CDR1 WNHNN, CDR2 SYGVQD (reference sequence). This CDR3 has 13 residues. A word on this clonotype: Germline is not matched at one junction end, which may reflect a read error.

V is TRBV10-1 and J is TRBJ1-2, with D hard to call. Sequencing input: lung tumor tissue. This TCR was recovered from a man aged 65-85 years with non-small cell lung cancer. The CDR3, as DNA: TGCGCCAGCAGTGGTAACCGATACTATCGCTACATCTTC. As protein: CASSGNRYYRYIF.